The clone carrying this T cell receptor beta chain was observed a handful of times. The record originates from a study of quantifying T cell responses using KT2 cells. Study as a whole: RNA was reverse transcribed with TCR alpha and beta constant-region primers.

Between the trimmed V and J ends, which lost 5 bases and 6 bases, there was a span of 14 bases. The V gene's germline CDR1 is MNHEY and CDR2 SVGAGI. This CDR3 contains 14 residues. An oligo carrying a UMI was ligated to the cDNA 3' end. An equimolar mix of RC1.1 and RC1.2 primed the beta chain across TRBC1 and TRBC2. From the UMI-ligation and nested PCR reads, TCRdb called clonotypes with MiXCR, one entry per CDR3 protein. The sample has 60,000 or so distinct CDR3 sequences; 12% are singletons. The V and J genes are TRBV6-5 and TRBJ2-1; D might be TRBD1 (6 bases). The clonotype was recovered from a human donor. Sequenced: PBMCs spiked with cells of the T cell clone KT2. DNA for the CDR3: TGTGCCAGCAGTACCGGGGAACAGGGCAATGAGCAGTTCTTC. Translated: CASSTGEQGNEQFF.